This entry lists 14 T cell receptor beta chains sequenced from one sample in a study of early T cells in non-severe SARS-CoV-2 infection. From the 5' RACE reads, TCRdb called clonotypes with MiXCR, one entry per CDR3 protein. The data hold about 37,000 distinct CDR3 sequences, with around 6.1% observed a single time. Sequenced: whole blood. The receptors shown here come from an adult who was a healthcare worker with PCR-confirmed SARS-CoV-2 infection or an uninfected control (not recorded which).

This clonotype occurred a few times. This sequence joins TRBV7-9 and TRBJ2-4; D gene uncertain. Trimming took 3 bases from V and 8 from J, leaving 14 bases between them. CDR3 length: 14 amino acids. Germline V gives CDR1 SEHNR, CDR2 FQNEAQ (reference sequence). The CDR3 is CASSFSSLRDIQYF. For the CDR3, the DNA is TGTGCCAGCAGCTTCAGCTCGCTTCGGGACATTCAGTACTTC. The complete variable domain, with remaining parts taken from reference TRBV7-9 and TRBJ2-4, reads DTGVSQNPRHKITKRGQNVTFRCDPISEHNRLYWYRQTLGQGPEFLTYFQNEAQLEKSRLLSDRFSAERPKGSFSTLEIQRTEQGDSAMYLCASSFSSLRDIQYFGAGTRLSVL.

V gene TRBV7-2 combines with J gene TRBJ1-1; D not certain. This CDR3 has 13 amino acids. Germline assignment: CDR1 SGHTA and CDR2 FQGNSA. V lost 8 bases and J 3 bases, leaving 13 bases between the germline ends. The CDR3 sequence: CASVGGGYTEAFF. The CDR3 nucleotides are TGTGCCAGCGTTGGTGGTGGTTACACTGAAGCTTTCTTT.

This clonotype was seen at least ten times. This chain joins TRBV28 and TRBJ1-1; D is perhaps TRBD1 (6 bases). The germline V and J ends were trimmed by 7 bases and 6 bases, with 15 bases remaining between them. Germline V gene sequence: CDR1 MDHEN, CDR2 SYDVKM. The CDR3 is made up of 13 amino acids. The CDR3 reads CASTPQGLAEAFF. CDR3 bases: TGTGCCAGCACGCCACAGGGTCTCGCTGAAGCTTTCTTT.

This clonotype was seen more than once but under ten times. V gene TRBV3-1 combines with J gene TRBJ1-1; 10 bases align to TRBD1. The V gene end was trimmed by 4 bases and the J gene end by 1 base; junction bases not matched to a gene: 12. In germline, CDR1 is LGHDT, CDR2 YNNKEL (reference sequence). The CDR3 has 18 amino acids. The CDR3 region is CASSRFGTGVSGNTEAFF. DNA for the CDR3: TGTGCCAGCAGCCGCTTTGGGACAGGGGTTTCGGGGAACACTGAAGCTTTCTTT. Based on the CDR3 plus reference TRBV3-1 and TRBJ1-1, the full variable domain is DTAVSQTPKYLVTQMGNDKSIKCEQNLGHDTMYWYKQDSKKFLKIMFSYNNKELIINETVPNRFSPKSPDKAHLNLHINSLELGDSAVYFCASSRFGTGVSGNTEAFFGQGTRLTVV.

This clonotype was seen ten or more times. The chain is built from TRBV7-8 and TRBJ2-7, with TRBD2 matching over 9 bases. This CDR3 comprises 16 residues. Germline-derived CDR1 and CDR2 are SGHVS and FQNEAQ. With 2 bases clipped from V and 2 bases from J, the junction kept 7 bases outside the gene matches. CDR3 nucleotide sequence: TGTGCCAGCAGCTTACTAGGACTAGCGATGACCTACGAGCAGTACTTC. This translates into CASSLLGLAMTYEQYF.

This clonotype was seen repeatedly, ten times or more. This chain uses TRBV28 with TRBJ2-1; D gene uncertain. This CDR3 is built from 13 residues. CDR1 is MDHEN and CDR2 is SYDVKM in the germline V gene. The V end was cut by 4 bases, the J end by 6 bases, with 10 bases between. DNA for the CDR3: TGTGCCAGCAGTTCTCAGGTACTCAATGAGCAGTTCTTC. Amino acid sequence: CASSSQVLNEQFF.

The chain is built from TRBV9 and TRBJ2-3, with D perhaps TRBD2 (5 bases). Trimming took 3 bases from V and 5 from J, leaving 16 bases between them. CDR3 length equals 15 residues. Germline V lookup: CDR1 SGDLS, CDR2 YYNGEE. CDR3 sequence (DNA): TGTGCCAGCAGCGCCGATCCGGGGTTCGGAGATACGCAGTATTTT. This translates into CASSADPGFGDTQYF.

At least ten counts were recorded for this clonotype. The V gene is TRBV6-2 or TRBV6-3, the J gene TRBJ1-2; TRBD1 might be the D (6 bases). The CDR3 is made up of 13 amino acids. The V gene lost 2 bases and the J gene lost 3 bases, with 7 bases spanning the gap. Germline V CDR1 and CDR2: MNHEY, SVGEGT. CDR3 residues: CASSYRQDYGYTF. DNA for the CDR3: TGTGCCAGCAGTTACCGACAGGACTATGGCTACACCTTC.

This clonotype was picked up a small number of times. The rearrangement joins TRBV7-9 to TRBJ2-1; maybe TRBD2 (6 bases). This CDR3 is 17 amino acids long. Between the trimmed V and J ends, which lost 2 bases and 0 bases, there was a span of 14 bases. Germline CDR1 is SEHNR and CDR2 is FQNEAQ (reference sequence). The CDR3 bases are TGTGCCAGCAGCTTATGGCCTCTAGCGAACTCCTACAATGAGCAGTTCTTC. It specifies CASSLWPLANSYNEQFF.

The rearrangement uses TRBV6-2 or TRBV6-3 and TRBJ1-2; D is perhaps TRBD1 (6 bases). CDR3 length equals 14 residues. Germline V CDR1 and CDR2: MNHEY, SVGEGT. V was pared by 5 bases and J by 4 bases, with 14 bases between. CDR3 loop: CASSRNREAYGYTF. The CDR3 coding sequence is TGTGCCAGCAGTCGTAACAGGGAGGCCTATGGCTACACCTTC.

This clonotype was seen only a few times. CDR3: CASSSLSYEQYF. CDR3 in DNA: TGTGCCAGCAGTTCTCTCAGCTACGAGCAGTACTTC. The chain links TRBV12-3 or TRBV12-4 to TRBJ2-7; no reliable D call. V lost 4 bases to trimming and J lost 3 bases, with 7 bases between them. This CDR3 has 12 residues.

At least ten counts were recorded for this clonotype. The chain has TRBV7-3 and TRBJ2-3, with 8 bases aligning to TRBD2. Germline V CDR1 and CDR2: SGHTA, FQGTGA. This CDR3 contains 14 residues. Trimming at V came to 5 bases and at J to 4 bases, leaving 5 bases not matched to a gene. The CDR3 spells CASSAKTSADTQYF. CDR3 coding DNA: TGTGCCAGCAGCGCAAAGACTAGCGCAGATACGCAGTATTTT.

The rearrangement uses TRBV6-5 and TRBJ2-3, with D unclear. V lost 2 bases, J lost 0 bases, and 6 bases lay in between. The germline V gene has CDR1 MNHEY and CDR2 SVGAGI. The CDR3 totals 14 residues. CDR3 DNA sequence: TGTGCCAGCAGTTACGGTGCTAGCACAGATACGCAGTATTTT. Protein product: CASSYGASTDTQYF.

In this sample, this clonotype turned up many times. The genes are TRBV3-1 and TRBJ2-7; the D gene is possibly TRBD1 (5 bases). The CDR3 extends over 12 amino acids. With 0 bases removed from V and 7 bases from J, the gap between germline ends came to 7 bases. From germline, CDR1 is LGHDT and CDR2 YNNKEL (reference sequence). The CDR3 DNA reads TGTGCCAGCAGCCAAGAGACAGTTGAGCAGTACTTC. Encoded protein: CASSQETVEQYF.